Listed below are T cell receptor beta chains from one sample, sequenced in a study of identical twins. TCRdb reprocessed the 5' RACE reads via MiXCR and lists one record per CDR3 protein. The sample carries 700,000 or so distinct CDR3 sequences, approximately 21% recorded once. Separately, the same data were catalogued under a study of T cells expressing NK-cell markers.

Sequencing was performed on PBMCs. Every receptor here comes from a young woman in good health. CDR3s include the opening cysteine and the closing phenylalanine or tryptophan. Fields, in order: J gene, clone size, V gene, CDR3 length, D gene, CDR3 DNA, CDR3 protein. D genes are given only for firm matches. A clone size is listed for some rows: how often the clone was seen (once, few, many), or a class if it is expanded.

J gene: TRBJ2-7
clone size: few
V gene: TRBV9
CDR3 length: 11
D gene: -
CDR3 DNA: TGTGCCAGCAGCGCGGGTAACGAGCAGTACTTC
CDR3 protein: CASSAGNEQYF

J gene: TRBJ2-7
clone size: -
V gene: TRBV12-3/TRBV12-4
CDR3 length: 14
D gene: TRBD1
CDR3 DNA: TGTGCCAGCTCCCTCGGGACAGAGATCTACGAGCAGTACTTC
CDR3 protein: CASSLGTEIYEQYF

J gene: TRBJ2-3
clone size: -
V gene: TRBV20-1
CDR3 length: 16
D gene: TRBD2
CDR3 DNA: TGCAGTGCTAGAGGGTCCGATAGCGGGGGCCCTTATACGCAGTATTTT
CDR3 protein: CSARGSDSGGPYTQYF

J gene: TRBJ1-2
clone size: few
V gene: TRBV3-1
CDR3 length: 14
D gene: -
CDR3 DNA: TGTGCCAGCAGCCAAACAGGGTCGAACTATGGCTACACCTTC
CDR3 protein: CASSQTGSNYGYTF

J gene: TRBJ2-5
clone size: few
V gene: TRBV27
CDR3 length: 14
D gene: -
CDR3 DNA: TGTGCCAGCAGGCCCGGGACACGCCAAGAGACCCAGTACTTC
CDR3 protein: CASRPGTRQETQYF

J gene: TRBJ2-1
clone size: few
V gene: TRBV30
CDR3 length: 12
D gene: -
CDR3 DNA: TGTGCCTGGAGTCGGACAGCCAATGAGCAGTTCTTC
CDR3 protein: CAWSRTANEQFF

J gene: TRBJ2-7
clone size: -
V gene: TRBV5-1
CDR3 length: 15
D gene: -
CDR3 DNA: TGCGCCAGCAGCTTGGTTCTGGACTCAACCTACGAGCAGTACTTC
CDR3 protein: CASSLVLDSTYEQYF

J gene: TRBJ2-1
clone size: few
V gene: TRBV20-1
CDR3 length: 14
D gene: -
CDR3 DNA: TGCAGTGCTCGTGACTGGGAAAAATACAATGAGCAGTTCTTC
CDR3 protein: CSARDWEKYNEQFF

J gene: TRBJ2-3
clone size: -
V gene: TRBV11-1
CDR3 length: 18
D gene: TRBD1
CDR3 DNA: TGTGCCAGCAGCACCGGACAGGGGGCGCGGATGGGCACAGATACGCAGTATTTT
CDR3 protein: CASSTGQGARMGTDTQYF

J gene: TRBJ2-5
clone size: many
V gene: TRBV12-3/TRBV12-4
CDR3 length: 13
D gene: -
CDR3 DNA: TGTGCCAGCAGTTCGGGGGTGGAGGAGACCCAGTACTTC
CDR3 protein: CASSSGVEETQYF

J gene: TRBJ2-1
clone size: -
V gene: TRBV12-3/TRBV12-4
CDR3 length: 13
D gene: -
CDR3 DNA: TGTGCCAGCAGTTCCTCCGCGGCTTATGAGCAGTTCTTC
CDR3 protein: CASSSSAAYEQFF

J gene: TRBJ2-3
clone size: -
V gene: TRBV6-5
CDR3 length: 14
D gene: TRBD2
CDR3 DNA: TGTGCCAGCAGTTACCAGCGGGGGGAGGATACGCAGTATTTT
CDR3 protein: CASSYQRGEDTQYF

J gene: TRBJ2-3
clone size: -
V gene: TRBV20-1
CDR3 length: 15
D gene: TRBD2
CDR3 DNA: TGCAGTGCTGGGAGGACTAGCGGGGCCGCAGATACGCAGTATTTT
CDR3 protein: CSAGRTSGAADTQYF

J gene: TRBJ2-3
clone size: many
V gene: TRBV24-1
CDR3 length: 12
D gene: -
CDR3 DNA: TGTGCCACCAGTGACCGCACAGATACGCAGTATTTT
CDR3 protein: CATSDRTDTQYF

J gene: TRBJ1-1
clone size: -
V gene: TRBV27
CDR3 length: 14
D gene: -
CDR3 DNA: TGTGCCAGCAGTTTACAGGGGTCGGGCACTGAAGCTTTCTTT
CDR3 protein: CASSLQGSGTEAFF

J gene: TRBJ2-7
clone size: -
V gene: TRBV5-1
CDR3 length: 15
D gene: TRBD2
CDR3 DNA: TGCGCCAGCAGCGTACTGACTAGCGGCCTCTACGAGCAGTACTTC
CDR3 protein: CASSVLTSGLYEQYF

J gene: TRBJ2-7
clone size: -
V gene: TRBV6-1
CDR3 length: 13
D gene: -
CDR3 DNA: TGTGCCAGCACCCCCCGTCACGCAACCGAGCAGTACTTC
CDR3 protein: CASTPRHATEQYF

J gene: TRBJ2-3
clone size: many
V gene: TRBV5-1
CDR3 length: 19
D gene: TRBD2
CDR3 DNA: TGCGCCAGCAGCGACGGCTTAGCGGGGACTACTTTTCTCACAGATACGCAGTATTTT
CDR3 protein: CASSDGLAGTTFLTDTQYF

J gene: TRBJ2-1
clone size: -
V gene: TRBV12-3/TRBV12-4
CDR3 length: 14
D gene: -
CDR3 DNA: TGTGCCAGCCTCGTTCCATTAACTTACAATGAGCAGTTCTTC
CDR3 protein: CASLVPLTYNEQFF

J gene: TRBJ2-7
clone size: -
V gene: TRBV29-1
CDR3 length: 14
D gene: TRBD1
CDR3 DNA: TGCAGCGTTGCCGGGACAGGGGATTCCTACGAGCAGTACTTC
CDR3 protein: CSVAGTGDSYEQYF

J gene: TRBJ2-7
clone size: -
V gene: TRBV10-3
CDR3 length: 15
D gene: -
CDR3 DNA: TGTGCCATCAGGCAACCGGGACTGAGAACCTACGAGCAGTACTTC
CDR3 protein: CAIRQPGLRTYEQYF

J gene: TRBJ2-1
clone size: many
V gene: TRBV12-3/TRBV12-4
CDR3 length: 16
D gene: TRBD2
CDR3 DNA: TGTGCCAGCAGTCTCTCCCTGTCGGACGGGGGGAATGAGCAGTTCTTC
CDR3 protein: CASSLSLSDGGNEQFF

J gene: TRBJ2-1
clone size: few
V gene: TRBV20-1
CDR3 length: 18
D gene: TRBD2
CDR3 DNA: TGCAGTGCTAGGGTTACGTCTAGCGGGGAGGCCTCCTACAATGAGCAGTTCTTC
CDR3 protein: CSARVTSSGEASYNEQFF

J gene: TRBJ2-1
clone size: few
V gene: TRBV6-2/TRBV6-3
CDR3 length: 14
D gene: -
CDR3 DNA: TGTGCCAGCAGAAAAGACGGGGGTAACAATGAGCAGTTCTTC
CDR3 protein: CASRKDGGNNEQFF

J gene: TRBJ1-2
clone size: once
V gene: TRBV5-1
CDR3 length: 12
D gene: -
CDR3 DNA: TGCGCCAGCTCACTTGTTTCGGAGGGCTACACCTTC
CDR3 protein: CASSLVSEGYTF

J gene: TRBJ1-1
clone size: -
V gene: TRBV5-5
CDR3 length: 16
D gene: -
CDR3 DNA: TGTGCCAGCAGCTTGTTGCAGGGTAGAATGAACACTGAAGCTTTCTTT
CDR3 protein: CASSLLQGRMNTEAFF

J gene: TRBJ2-6
clone size: -
V gene: TRBV29-1
CDR3 length: 15
D gene: -
CDR3 DNA: TGCAGCGTTTTACACTTTGCTGCTGGGGCCAACGTCCTGACTTTC
CDR3 protein: CSVLHFAAGANVLTF

J gene: TRBJ1-5
clone size: few
V gene: TRBV5-5
CDR3 length: 13
D gene: -
CDR3 DNA: TGTGCCAGCAGCTTGGTTAGCAATCAGCCCCAGCATTTT
CDR3 protein: CASSLVSNQPQHF

J gene: TRBJ1-4
clone size: few
V gene: TRBV9
CDR3 length: 16
D gene: -
CDR3 DNA: TGTGCCAGCAGCGGAACCGGGACGCTAAATAATGAAAAACTGTTTTTT
CDR3 protein: CASSGTGTLNNEKLFF

J gene: TRBJ2-7
clone size: -
V gene: TRBV20-1
CDR3 length: 14
D gene: -
CDR3 DNA: TGCAGTGCTAGGGGGGCGGGGGAGGTCGACGAGCAGTACTTC
CDR3 protein: CSARGAGEVDEQYF

J gene: TRBJ1-2
clone size: -
V gene: TRBV5-1
CDR3 length: 14
D gene: TRBD1
CDR3 DNA: TGCGCCAGCAGCCCTGGGGGGGACAGTTATGGCTACACCTTC
CDR3 protein: CASSPGGDSYGYTF

J gene: TRBJ2-7
clone size: few
V gene: TRBV7-2
CDR3 length: 15
D gene: TRBD2
CDR3 DNA: TGTGCCAGCAGCCTCTCGACTAGCGGTGCCTACGAGCAGTACTTC
CDR3 protein: CASSLSTSGAYEQYF

J gene: TRBJ1-6
clone size: few
V gene: TRBV12-3/TRBV12-4
CDR3 length: 15
D gene: -
CDR3 DNA: TGTGCCAGCAGTTTATCATTGACAGTTAATTCACCCCTCCACTTT
CDR3 protein: CASSLSLTVNSPLHF

J gene: TRBJ2-6
clone size: few
V gene: TRBV12-3/TRBV12-4
CDR3 length: 17
D gene: -
CDR3 DNA: TGTGCCAGCAGTCCACAGGGTAGGGGATCTGGGGCCAACGTCCTGACTTTC
CDR3 protein: CASSPQGRGSGANVLTF

J gene: TRBJ2-3
clone size: few
V gene: TRBV2
CDR3 length: 14
D gene: -
CDR3 DNA: TGTGCCAGCATCCTGACTACACCCGTCGATACGCAGTATTTT
CDR3 protein: CASILTTPVDTQYF

J gene: TRBJ2-1
clone size: many
V gene: TRBV29-1
CDR3 length: 12
D gene: -
CDR3 DNA: TGCAGCGTTGAAGATAGGTACAATGAGCAGTTCTTC
CDR3 protein: CSVEDRYNEQFF

J gene: TRBJ2-3
clone size: few
V gene: TRBV20-1
CDR3 length: 17
D gene: TRBD2
CDR3 DNA: TGCAGTGCTAGAGGTATTGGCGGCGGGGGGAACACAGATACGCAGTATTTT
CDR3 protein: CSARGIGGGGNTDTQYF